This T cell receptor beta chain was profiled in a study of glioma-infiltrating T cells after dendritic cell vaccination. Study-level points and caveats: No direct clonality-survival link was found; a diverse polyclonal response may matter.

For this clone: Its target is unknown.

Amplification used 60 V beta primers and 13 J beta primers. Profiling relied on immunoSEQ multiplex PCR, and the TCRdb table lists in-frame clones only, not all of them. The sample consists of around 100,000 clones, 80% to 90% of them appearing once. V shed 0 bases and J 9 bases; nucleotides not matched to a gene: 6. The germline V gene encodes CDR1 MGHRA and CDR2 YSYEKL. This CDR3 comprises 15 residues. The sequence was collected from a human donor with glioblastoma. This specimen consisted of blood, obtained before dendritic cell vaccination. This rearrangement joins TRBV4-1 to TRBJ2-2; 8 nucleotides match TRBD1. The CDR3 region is CASSQDYGQGRELFF. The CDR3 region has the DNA TGCGCCAGCAGCCAAGATTACGGACAGGGCAGGGAGCTGTTTTTT.